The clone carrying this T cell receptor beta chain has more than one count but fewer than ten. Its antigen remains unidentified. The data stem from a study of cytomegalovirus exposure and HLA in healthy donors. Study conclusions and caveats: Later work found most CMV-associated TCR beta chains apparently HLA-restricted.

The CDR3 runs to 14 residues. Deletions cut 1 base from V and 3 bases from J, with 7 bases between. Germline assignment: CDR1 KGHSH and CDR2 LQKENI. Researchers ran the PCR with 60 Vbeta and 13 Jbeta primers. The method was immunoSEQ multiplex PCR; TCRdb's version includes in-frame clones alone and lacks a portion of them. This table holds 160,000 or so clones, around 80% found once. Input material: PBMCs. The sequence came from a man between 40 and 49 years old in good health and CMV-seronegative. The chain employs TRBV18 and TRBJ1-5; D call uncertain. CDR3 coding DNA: TGTGCCAGCTCACCACGAACAGTCAATCAGCCCCAGCATTTT. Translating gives CASSPRTVNQPQHF.